These 21 T cell receptor beta chains came from one sample sequenced in a study of cytomegalovirus exposure and HLA in healthy donors. A multiplex PCR was run with 60 Vbeta primers and 13 Jbeta primers. Measured with immunoSEQ multiplex PCR; TCRdb has only the in-frame clones, and not every one. Of about 180,000 clones listed, more than 75% are singletons. Material: PBMCs. The receptor set was obtained from a woman in her 30s in good health and CMV-seropositive.

The chain couples TRBV4-3 to TRBJ2-5, with D possibly being TRBD2 (6 bases). Judging by the DNA end, TRBJ2-7 fits better; the J call may be wrong. There are 16 residues in the CDR3. Germline V gives CDR1 LGHNA, CDR2 YSLEER. As DNA, the CDR3 is TGCGCCAGCAGCCAAGGGAGGGGAGCATCCTCCTACGAGCAGTACTTC. It encodes CASSQGRGASSYEQYF.

The chain uses TRBV5-1 and TRBJ2-7, with TRBD1 identical over 10 bases. Germline-derived CDR1 and CDR2 are SGHRS and YFSETQ. Trimming at V came to 0 bases and at J to 4 bases, leaving 4 bases not matched to a gene. The CDR3 spans 15 residues. CDR3 sequence reads: CASSLETGGAYEQYF. CDR3 nucleotides: TGCGCCAGCAGCTTGGAGACAGGGGGCGCATACGAGCAGTACTTC.

The V gene is TRBV18, the J gene TRBJ2-1; 7 bases are shared with TRBD1. The germline gives CDR1 KGHSH, CDR2 LQKENI. This CDR3 region has 14 residues. V dropped 6 bases and J dropped 3; count of bases not matched to a gene: 5. For the CDR3, the DNA is TGTGCCAGCTCCCCGGGACAGAACTACAATGAGCAGTTCTTC. The encoded protein is CASSPGQNYNEQFF.

The chain links TRBV9 to TRBJ2-5; 9 bases line up with TRBD2. In germline, CDR1 is SGDLS, CDR2 YYNGEE. CDR3 length: 15 amino acids. The V segment lost 2 bases and the J segment 0 bases; nucleotides outside the gene matches: 2. The CDR3 spells CASSVSGGDQETQYF. The CDR3 DNA sequence: TGTGCCAGCAGCGTTAGCGGGGGAGACCAAGAGACCCAGTACTTC.

This clone appeared a few times. The chain carries TRBV9 and TRBJ2-3, with 9 positions matching TRBD2. Trimming cost V 4 bases and J 7 bases; bases outside gene matches: 10. The CDR3 spans 15 residues. Germline values: CDR1 SGDLS, CDR2 YYNGEE. CDR3 nucleotide sequence: TGTGCCAGCAGCTCAGACAGCGGGGGGATCCATACGCAGTATTTT. Its translation is CASSSDSGGIHTQYF.

V usage is TRBV21-1 and J usage is TRBJ1-4. TRBV21-1 is deemed a pseudogene. The CDR3 covers 17 residues. CDR3 coding DNA: TGTGCCAGCAGCAAAGAGGGTTCAGGGACTAAAGGGGAAAAACTGTTTTTT. It yields the protein CASSKEGSGTKGEKLFF.

The chain links TRBV6-5 to TRBJ2-1, with D possibly TRBD2 on 7 matching bases. Deletions cut 6 bases from V and 6 bases from J, with 15 bases between. The CDR3 has 14 residues. Germline V gene lookup returns CDR1 MNHEY and CDR2 SVGAGI. Written as DNA, the CDR3 is TGTGCCAGCAGCCTTGGGGGGGCCACCAATGAGCAGTTCTTC. It specifies CASSLGGATNEQFF.

This rearrangement joins TRBV7-8 to TRBJ2-5; possible D gene TRBD2, 5 bases. TRBJ2-7 explains the end of the DNA better; the J call may be wrong. Germline CDR1 is SGHVS and CDR2 is FQNEAQ. The CDR3 has 17 amino acids. The CDR3 coding sequence is TGTGCCAGCAGCTTAGCGCGGGTGGGAATCAGCTCCTACGAGCAGTACTTC. Its protein product is CASSLARVGISSYEQYF.

This clone has only a few counts. This chain connects TRBV18 to TRBJ1-1; no clear D gene. V lost 3 bases, J lost 0 bases, and 11 bases lay in between. The CDR3 loop spans 15 amino acids. Germline V gene sequence: CDR1 KGHSH, CDR2 LQKENI. In nucleotides, the CDR3 is TGTGCCAGCTCACCGTGGGAGGGATTGAACACTGAAGCTTTCTTT. Translated, it gives CASSPWEGLNTEAFF.

For the CDR3, the DNA is TGCGCCAGCAGTGCGTCCCTGGCGGGGGAAAGCACAGATACGCAGTATTTT. Residues: CASSASLAGESTDTQYF. This rearrangement joins TRBV10-2 to TRBJ2-3; the match to TRBD2 covers 7 bases. J lost 0 bases, V lost 4 bases, and 10 bases had no gene match. The CDR3 totals 17 residues. In germline, CDR1 is WSHSY, CDR2 SAAADI.

This chain connects TRBV6-6 to TRBJ2-7; the match to TRBD2 covers 14 bases. Germline CDR1 is MNHNY and CDR2 is SVGAGI (reference sequence). V dropped 7 bases and J dropped 4; count of bases not matched to a gene: 6. This CDR3 spans 15 amino acids. CDR3 DNA: TGTGCCAGCACTCCGACTAGCGGGGGGGCTTACGAGCAGTACTTC. Translating it yields CASTPTSGGAYEQYF.

CDR3 sequence reads: CASTPRQYNEQFF. As DNA, the CDR3 is TGTGCCAGTACCCCCCGACAGTACAATGAGCAGTTCTTC. V usage is TRBV19 and J usage is TRBJ2-1; maybe TRBD1 (5 bases). CDR1 is LNHDA, CDR2 SQIVND, per germline (reference sequence). V lost 7 bases to trimming and J lost 4 bases, with 11 bases between them. The CDR3 runs to 13 residues.

The gene calls are TRBV6-1 and TRBJ1-1; D unresolved. Germline CDR1 is MNHNS and CDR2 is SASEGT. The V gene lost 6 bases and the J gene lost 1 base, with 9 bases spanning the gap. The CDR3 sequence is 13 residues long. The CDR3 sequence: CASRPRGNTEAFF. The DNA of the CDR3 is TGTGCCAGCAGACCCCGGGGGAACACTGAAGCTTTCTTT.

The chain carries TRBV28 and TRBJ1-3, with a tentative D call TRBD1 (6 bases). The CDR3 extends over 14 amino acids. V gave up 5 bases and J gave up 1 base, with 9 bases separating them. Germline values: CDR1 MDHEN, CDR2 SYDVKM. The DNA of the CDR3 is TGTGCCAGCAGTCAAGGGGGATCTGGAAACACCATATATTTT. It translates to CASSQGGSGNTIYF. The complete variable domain, with remaining parts taken from reference TRBV28 and TRBJ1-3, reads DVKVTQSSRYLVKRTGEKVFLECVQDMDHENMFWYRQDPGLGLRLIYFSYDVKMKEKGDIPEGYSVSREKKERFSLILESASTNQTSMYLCASSQGGSGNTIYFGEGSWLTVV.

The V and J genes are TRBV27 and TRBJ2-4; TRBD2 matches at 13 bases. The V segment lost 6 bases and the J segment 0 bases; nucleotides outside the gene matches: 23. The CDR3 has 23 amino acids. Germline CDR1 and CDR2: MNHEY and SMNVEV (reference sequence). CDR3 DNA sequence: TGTGCCAGCAGGGTGATTATCGGACTAGCGGGGGCCCGCCACTTACTAGCCAAAAACATTCAGTACTTC. Protein sequence: CASRVIIGLAGARHLLAKNIQYF.

In this sample, this clone turned up once. CDR3 loop: CASSWASGFSYNEQFF. The CDR3 region has the DNA TGTGCCAGCAGCTGGGCTAGCGGATTCTCCTACAATGAGCAGTTCTTC. The rearrangement links TRBV7-6 to TRBJ2-1, with TRBD2 matching over 7 bases. The CDR3 runs 16 residues. CDR1 is SGHVS, CDR2 FNYEAQ, per germline. V trimming: 4 bases; J trimming: 0 bases; junction bases outside the gene matches: 6.

This CDR3 reads CASSLDVQGSSYEQYF. The CDR3 coding sequence is TGTGCCAGCAGCTTGGATGTACAGGGGTCCTCCTACGAGCAGTACTTC. The J gene is TRBJ2-7, the V gene TRBV7-6, with 7 bases aligning to TRBD1. The V and J ends lost 3 bases and 0 bases, in that order; junction bases with no gene match: 8. The CDR3 spans 16 residues. The V gene's germline CDR1 is SGHVS and CDR2 FNYEAQ. The full variable domain, in which reference TRBV7-6 and TRBJ2-7 provide the parts outside the CDR3, is GAGVSQSPRYKVTKRGQDVALRCDPISGHVSLYWYRQALGQGPEFLTYFNYEAQQDKSGLPNDRFSAERPEGSISTLTIQRTEQRDSAMYRCASSLDVQGSSYEQYFGPGTRLTVT.

The chain links TRBV7-2 to TRBJ2-7, with TRBD1 matching 8 bases. The CDR3 is made up of 15 amino acids. Germline loops: CDR1 SGHTA, CDR2 FQGNSA. V was pared by 5 bases and J by 3 bases, with 9 bases of the junction left unmatched. The CDR3 bases are TGTGCCAGCAGCGGCCGACAGGGGAGATACTACGAGCAGTACTTC. Amino acid sequence: CASSGRQGRYYEQYF. Full variable domain (rest looked up from reference TRBV7-2 and TRBJ2-7): GAGVSQSPSNKVTEKGKDVELRCDPISGHTALYWYRQSLGQGLEFLIYFQGNSAPDKSGLPSDRFSAERTGGSVSTLTIQRTQQEDSAVYLCASSGRQGRYYEQYFGPGTRLTVT.

The rearrangement joins TRBV4-3 to TRBJ2-7; D may be TRBD2 (6 bases). Per the germline V gene, CDR1 is LGHNA and CDR2 is YSLEER. Deletions cut 0 bases from V and 0 bases from J, with 12 bases between. The CDR3 loop spans 16 amino acids. CDR3 region: CASSQEVEGSSYEQYF. Here the CDR3 DNA reads TGCGCCAGCAGCCAAGAAGTGGAGGGGAGCTCCTACGAGCAGTACTTC.

CDR3 bases: TGTGCCAGCAGCTTCGAAGAGACCCAGTACTTC. The encoded protein is CASSFEETQYF. The rearrangement joins TRBV13 to TRBJ2-5; no clear D. The V end was cut by 3 bases, the J end by 3 bases, with 2 bases between. This CDR3 has 11 amino acids. From germline, CDR1 is PRHDT and CDR2 FYEKMQ (reference sequence).

The rearrangement joins TRBV6-5 to TRBJ1-2; 7 nucleotides agree with TRBD1. The ends lost 2 bases at V and 6 bases at J; junction bases unmatched: 3. The CDR3 is 13 residues long. Germline V CDR1 and CDR2: MNHEY, SVGAGI. CDR3 sequence reads: CASSYNRGNGYTF. The CDR3 DNA is TGTGCCAGCAGTTACAACAGGGGAAATGGCTACACCTTC.